Listed here is a single T cell receptor (beta chain). What it binds is not known. This specimen belongs to a study of cytomegalovirus exposure and HLA in healthy donors. Study results and caveats: Among the sequence variants, a highly shared cluster was likely an artifact of sequencing. Many donors shared some public TCRs, even though most TCR sequences were rare.

The PCR had 60 Vbeta and 13 Jbeta primers. Per the study methods: Later, tens of millions of unique TCR beta chains were counted in an analysis, and roughly 11 million of them were shared. Some clones are missing from TCRdb's copy, which holds only in-frame ones; the method was immunoSEQ multiplex PCR. V and J calls and clone size follow that table, whereas D and trimming were derived from the DNA. Of roughly 190,000 clones in the sample, roughly 87% were seen once. This CDR3 has 19 amino acids. CDR1 is SGHRS, CDR2 YFSETQ, per germline. Between the trimmed V and J ends, which lost 0 bases and 1 base, there was a span of 22 bases.

The source of this sequence is a boy younger than 10 in good health and CMV-seronegative. The sequencing sample was made of PBMCs. This chain connects TRBV5-1 to TRBJ1-1; D is perhaps TRBD1 (6 bases). CDR3: CASSLVFRGFTARNTEAFF. CDR3 sequence (DNA): TGCGCCAGCAGCTTGGTGTTTAGGGGGTTTACCGCCAGGAACACTGAAGCTTTCTTT.